This entry concerns a single T cell receptor (beta chain). This sample is drawn from a study of cytomegalovirus exposure and HLA in healthy donors. 60 Vbeta and 13 Jbeta primers were used in PCR. The authors' processing: In a later analysis, the count reached approximately 80 million unique TCR beta chains, with around 10 million shared. Method: immunoSEQ multiplex PCR; TCRdb's copy keeps in-frame clones and lacks some. D and trimming come from the DNA, and the V and J calls and clone size come from that table. This listing includes 150,000 to 200,000 clones. Germline lookup yields CDR1 MNHEY and CDR2 SMNVEV (reference sequence). The CDR3 contains 15 residues. After removal of 2 bases from V and 7 bases from J, the junction contained 4 bases not matched to a gene.

The specimen was PBMCs. V usage is TRBV27 and J usage is TRBJ1-5, with 11 bases fitting TRBD1. The clonotype was recovered from a man aged 30-40 years in good health and CMV-seronegative. The CDR3 nucleotides read TGTGCCAGCAGTTTAGGACAGGGGGCATGGCAGCCCCAGCATTTT. Amino acids: CASSLGQGAWQPQHF.